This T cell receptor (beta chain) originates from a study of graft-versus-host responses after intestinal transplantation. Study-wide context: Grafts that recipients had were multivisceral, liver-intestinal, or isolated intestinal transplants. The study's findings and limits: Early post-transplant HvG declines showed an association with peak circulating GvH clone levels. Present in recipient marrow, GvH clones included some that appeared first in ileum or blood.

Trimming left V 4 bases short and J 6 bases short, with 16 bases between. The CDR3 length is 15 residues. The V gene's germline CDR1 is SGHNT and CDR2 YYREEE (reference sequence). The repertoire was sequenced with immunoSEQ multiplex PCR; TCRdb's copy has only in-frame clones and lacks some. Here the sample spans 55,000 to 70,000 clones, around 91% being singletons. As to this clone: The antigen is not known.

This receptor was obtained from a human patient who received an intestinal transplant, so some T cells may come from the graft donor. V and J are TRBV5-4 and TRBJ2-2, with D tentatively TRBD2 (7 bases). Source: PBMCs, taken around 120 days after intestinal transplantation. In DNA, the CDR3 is TGTGCCAGCAGCCCGGCGGGGGCCCGGTCCGGGGAGCTGTTTTTT. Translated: CASSPAGARSGELFF. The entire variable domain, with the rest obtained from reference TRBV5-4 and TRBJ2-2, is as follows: ETGVTQSPTHLIKTRGQQVTLRCSSQSGHNTVSWYQQALGQGPQFIFQYYREEENGRGNFPPRFSGLQFPNYSSELNVNALELDDSALYLCASSPAGARSGELFFGEGSRLTVL.